This record looks at one TCR beta chain sequence and its context. Its specificity is unknown. The sample is drawn from a study of T cell responses to AZD1222 COVID-19 vaccine. Findings and caveats of the study: Nearly half of spike-specific TCRs reportedly go after variant regions that carry no mutations. There were vaccine-associated CD4 TCRs across spike, dominant at 160-218 and 743-854.

Some clones are missing from TCRdb's copy, which holds only in-frame ones; the method was immunoSEQ multiplex PCR. The table records about 110,000 clones, about nine tenths of them present only once. Deletions cut 0 bases from V and 6 bases from J, with 9 bases between. Germline values: CDR1 GTSNPN, CDR2 SVGIG (reference sequence). The length of the CDR3 is 13 residues. Sequencing was performed on peripheral blood, taken on day 0 of AZD1222 vaccination. The receptor was derived from an adult in good health. V gene TRBV30 combines with J gene TRBJ1-5; D is ambiguous. The CDR3 sequence is CAWSVKNGQPQHF. CDR3 in DNA: TGTGCCTGGAGTGTAAAGAATGGTCAGCCCCAGCATTTT.